Listed below are T cell receptor beta chains from one sample, sequenced in a study of T cells after yellow fever vaccination. A single record per CDR3 protein comes from TCRdb applying MiXCR to the 5' RACE reads. Counted here are tens of thousands of distinct CDR3 sequences, around 4.8% occurring once; the ten biggest clones make up 40% to 50%. Sequenced here: CD8+ T cells sorted from PBMCs, sampled 5 days after the yellow fever booster vaccination. The receptors here all came from a man younger than 45 who received the YFV17D yellow fever vaccine. The CDR3 runs from the conserved cysteine through the conserved F or W. The D gene is left open where the match is weak. Not all rows give a size; the values are once, few, many and, for expanded clones, a class.

cdr3_aa,cdr3_nt,j_call,clone_size,v_call,d_call
CASSLDWDKAYEQYF,TGTGCCAGCAGTTTAGATTGGGACAAGGCCTACGAGCAGTACTTC,TRBJ2-7,many,TRBV27,NA
CASSPDTMNTEAFF,TGCGCCAGCAGCCCGGACACAATGAACACTGAAGCTTTCTTT,TRBJ1-1,many,TRBV5-1,NA
CASSPPESVYEQYF,TGTGCCAGCAGCCCCCCGGAGTCTGTCTACGAGCAGTACTTC,TRBJ2-7,many,TRBV7-9,NA
CASKGLIGEQYF,TGTGCCAGCAAAGGCTTAATCGGCGAGCAGTACTTC,TRBJ2-7,few,TRBV7-3,NA
CASSQDGGSTDTQYF,TGTGCCAGCAGCCAGGATGGAGGTAGCACAGATACGCAGTATTTT,TRBJ2-3,many,TRBV4-2,NA
CATNNGDEQFF,TGTGCCACGAATAATGGAGATGAGCAGTTCTTC,TRBJ2-1,many,TRBV24-1,NA
CSAKGVTQPQHF,TGCAGTGCTAAAGGGGTGACACAGCCCCAGCATTTT,TRBJ1-5,many,TRBV20-1,NA
CASSLAGETQYF,TGTGCCAGCAGCTTAGCGGGGGAGACCCAGTACTTC,TRBJ2-5,many,TRBV7-2,NA
CATQYETKNNQPQHF,TGCGCCACCCAATATGAAACCAAAAACAATCAGCCCCAGCATTTT,TRBJ1-5,many,TRBV23-1,NA
CASRSSGSVYEQFF,TGTGCCAGCAGATCTAGCGGGAGCGTATATGAGCAGTTCTTC,TRBJ2-1,many,TRBV12-3/TRBV12-4,TRBD2
CASSLQSGDTQYF,TGTGCCAGCAGTCTCCAAAGTGGAGATACGCAGTATTTT,TRBJ2-3,many,TRBV12-3/TRBV12-4,NA
CSVTPADRGLAEQYF,TGCAGCGTTACCCCTGCAGACAGGGGGCTGGCCGAGCAGTACTTC,TRBJ2-7,many,TRBV29-1,TRBD1
CASTQNTEAFF,TGTGCCAGCACCCAGAACACTGAAGCTTTCTTT,TRBJ1-1,many,TRBV6-6,NA
CASSLTSGPYNEQFF,TGTGCCAGCAGCTTAACTAGCGGTCCTTACAATGAGCAGTTCTTC,TRBJ2-1,many,TRBV7-3,NA
CSARDLGGSIDQETQYF,TGCAGTGCTAGAGATCTGGGCGGGAGTATCGACCAAGAGACCCAGTACTTC,TRBJ2-5,NA,TRBV20-1,TRBD2
CASSLVGGSLDTQYF,TGTGCCAGCAGCTTAGTGGGCGGGAGTCTAGATACGCAGTATTTT,TRBJ2-3,many,TRBV7-2,TRBD2
CSARLGDYLTDTQYF,TGCAGTGCTAGATTAGGGGACTACCTCACAGATACGCAGTATTTT,TRBJ2-3,many,TRBV20-1,TRBD2
CATSDFGTSGSNEQFF,TGTGCCACCAGTGATTTTGGGACTAGCGGGAGTAATGAGCAGTTCTTC,TRBJ2-1,many,TRBV24-1,TRBD2
CASTSGGGLDPTDTQYF,TGTGCCAGCACCTCAGGGGGAGGACTAGACCCCACAGATACGCAGTATTTT,TRBJ2-3,many,TRBV12-3/TRBV12-4,NA
CASSFGDTTDTQYF,TGTGCCAGCAGCTTCGGGGATACCACAGATACGCAGTATTTT,TRBJ2-3,few,TRBV7-3,NA
CASDAGVREQYF,TGTGCCAGCGACGCGGGAGTAAGGGAGCAGTACTTC,TRBJ2-7,many,TRBV7-9,TRBD2
CASSQDSSGAPEAFF,TGTGCCAGCAGCCAAGATAGCTCGGGGGCCCCTGAAGCTTTCTTT,TRBJ1-1,many,TRBV4-2,NA